This T cell receptor beta chain came from a study of blood T cell repertoires in COVID-19. Study-wide context: Material from acute and convalescent COVID-19 was sourced from the United States, Italy and Spain.

This CDR3 has 14 amino acids. In germline, CDR1 is SGHDT, CDR2 YYEEEE. Note on this clone: The germline gene is not matched at one end of the junction; a read error may be the cause.

TCRdb's table, derived via immunoSEQ multiplex PCR, lists solely in-frame clones and lacks some. The sample shows about 230,000 clones, roughly 83% of them seen only once. The TCR originated in an older woman with active or convalescent COVID-19. Specimen: peripheral blood. The rearrangement uses TRBV5-6 and TRBJ1-2; the D gene is possibly TRBD1 (5 bases). The CDR3 loop is CASTLGQGGYGYTF. The CDR3 bases are TGTGCCAGCACCTTGGGGCAGGGAGGCTATGGCTACACCTTC. The full variable domain, rest sourced from reference TRBV5-6 and TRBJ1-2, is DAGVTQSPTHLIKTRGQQVTLRCSPKSGHDTVSWYQQALGQGPQFIFQYYEEEERQRGNFPDRFSGHQFPNYSSELNVNALLLGDSALYLCASTLGQGGYGYTFGSGTRLTVV.